These T cell receptor beta chains were read from a single sample in a study of shared clonotypes between healthy human individuals. The table came from immunoSEQ multiplex PCR; TCRdb's copy has only in-frame clones and leaves some out. The top ten clones hold approximately 0.35% of a sample with 2 million to 2.5 million clones, roughly 93% of them seen once. The material sequenced was naive CD4+ T cells from PBMCs. The receptors were sampled from a man younger than 30 in good health. Some clones in this sample may be carry-over from other donors' samples. The CDR3 runs from the conserved cysteine through the conserved F or W. D genes are given only for firm matches. Expanded clones are given a class, and other clones once, few, many or no size at all.

v_call: TRBV9; clone_size: .; j_call: TRBJ2-3; d_call: .; cdr3_aa: CASSVGGTPSTDTQYF; cdr3_nt: TGTGCCAGCAGCGTTGGGGGGACTCCTAGCACAGATACGCAGTATTTT
v_call: TRBV5-6; clone_size: .; j_call: TRBJ2-1; d_call: TRBD1; cdr3_aa: CASSFTGGPEGQFF; cdr3_nt: TGTGCCAGCAGCTTTACAGGGGGCCCAGAGGGGCAGTTCTTC
v_call: TRBV5-4; clone_size: .; j_call: TRBJ2-1; d_call: .; cdr3_aa: CASSSYPTLGDEQFF; cdr3_nt: TGTGCCAGCAGCTCGTATCCGACCTTGGGGGATGAGCAGTTCTTC
v_call: TRBV19; clone_size: once; j_call: TRBJ2-2; d_call: TRBD1; cdr3_aa: CASRPDRANTGELFF; cdr3_nt: TGTGCCAGTAGACCGGACAGGGCGAACACCGGGGAGCTGTTTTTT
v_call: TRBV4-3; clone_size: .; j_call: TRBJ2-4; d_call: TRBD2; cdr3_aa: CASSQEGREGGRNIQYF; cdr3_nt: TGCGCCAGCAGCCAAGAGGGTCGGGAGGGCGGGAGAAACATTCAGTACTTC
v_call: TRBV10-3; clone_size: .; j_call: TRBJ1-2; d_call: TRBD1; cdr3_aa: CAISESPGGFYGYTF; cdr3_nt: TGTGCCATCAGTGAGTCGCCAGGGGGCTTCTATGGCTACACCTTC
v_call: TRBV5-1; clone_size: .; j_call: TRBJ2-1; d_call: .; cdr3_aa: CASSPTPSSYNEQFF; cdr3_nt: TGCGCCAGCAGCCCTACTCCGAGCTCCTACAATGAGCAGTTCTTC
v_call: TRBV4-3; clone_size: once; j_call: TRBJ2-1; d_call: .; cdr3_aa: CASSRGPNNEQFF; cdr3_nt: TGCGCCAGCAGCCGGGGACCCAACAATGAGCAGTTCTTC
v_call: TRBV5-1; clone_size: .; j_call: TRBJ2-1; d_call: .; cdr3_aa: CASSLGGAEQFF; cdr3_nt: TGCGCCAGCAGCTTGGGAGGGGCTGAGCAGTTCTTC
v_call: TRBV6-5; clone_size: .; j_call: TRBJ2-7; d_call: TRBD1; cdr3_aa: CASRAGTGHEQYF; cdr3_nt: TGTGCCAGCAGAGCCGGGACAGGGCACGAGCAGTACTTC
v_call: TRBV14; clone_size: .; j_call: TRBJ2-2; d_call: TRBD1; cdr3_aa: CASSQVPGQLIRNTGELFF; cdr3_nt: TGTGCCAGCAGCCAGGTACCGGGACAGTTGATTAGGAACACCGGGGAGCTGTTTTTT
v_call: TRBV2; clone_size: .; j_call: TRBJ2-7; d_call: .; cdr3_aa: CASREAGRPHEQYF; cdr3_nt: TGTGCCAGCAGGGAGGCGGGACGACCTCACGAGCAGTACTTC
v_call: TRBV5-1; clone_size: .; j_call: TRBJ2-1; d_call: TRBD2; cdr3_aa: CASSLVLAGGQGEQFF; cdr3_nt: TGCGCCAGCAGCTTGGTACTAGCGGGAGGCCAGGGGGAGCAGTTCTTC